Below are 18 T cell receptor beta chains sequenced from a single sample in a study of T-cell reconstitution after alpha-beta-depleted transplantation in children. The TCRbeta library was prepared with unique molecular identifiers. TCRdb passed the PCR reads through MiXCR, listing each CDR3 protein once. The sample includes 170,000 or so distinct CDR3 sequences, 6.5% to 7.5% seen only once; the top ten take approximately 3%. Sequenced material: PBMCs from the stem cell graft donor, taken from the stem cell graft. These receptors originate from a human donor who donated a stem cell graft to a child with Wiskott-Aldrich syndrome.

This clonotype was counted ten times or more. This rearrangement joins TRBV28 to TRBJ1-2; D gene unclear. The CDR3 covers 12 residues. The V end was cut by 9 bases, the J end by 0 bases, with 8 bases between. Germline V lookup: CDR1 MDHEN, CDR2 SYDVKM. The CDR3 reads CASEGSNYGYTF. The CDR3, as DNA: TGTGCCAGTGAAGGATCTAACTATGGCTACACCTTC.

The table lists this clonotype with many counts. The V gene is TRBV5-1, the J gene TRBJ2-7; D remains unclear. CDR1 and CDR2 (germline): SGHRS, YFSETQ. V gave up 2 bases and J gave up 1 base, with 10 bases separating them. This CDR3 is 14 amino acids long. CDR3 bases: TGCGCCAGCAGCTTTACCGGGTCTTCCTACGAGCAGTACTTC. It translates to CASSFTGSSYEQYF.

This clonotype occurred a few times. The CDR3 coding sequence is TGTGCCAGCCAGGGGCGGTTGGGGTCCTACAATGAGCAGTTCTTC. This codes for CASQGRLGSYNEQFF. This chain uses TRBV6-1 with TRBJ2-1; D perhaps matches TRBD1 (6 bases). The CDR3 loop spans 15 amino acids. The germline gives CDR1 MNHNS, CDR2 SASEGT. The V and J ends lost 8 bases and 1 base respectively, with 15 bases between them.

Comments on this clonotype: A single base separates this from a much larger clone, so it may be a read error. It is likely a read error, because the conserved phenylalanine at the end of the CDR3 is missing. J is TRBJ2-7 and V is TRBV25-1; 8 bases are shared with TRBD2. V was clipped by 7 bases and J by 1 base; unmatched bases: 6. This CDR3 is built from 14 residues. CDR1 and CDR2 from the germline V gene are MGHDK and SYGVNS. The CDR3 sequence: CASTGGASSYEQYY. CDR3 DNA sequence: TGTGCCAGCACGGGGGGGGCCTCGTCCTACGAGCAGTACTAC.

This clonotype has at least ten counts. The chain joins TRBV20-1 to TRBJ2-1; 12 bases agree with TRBD2. Germline CDR1 is DFQATT and CDR2 is SNEGSKA (reference sequence). The CDR3 runs to 16 residues. V was pared by 1 base and J by 4 bases, with 5 bases of the junction left unmatched. This CDR3 is CSARAVGLAGYNEQFF. The CDR3 nucleotides are TGCAGTGCTAGAGCGGTCGGACTAGCGGGGTACAATGAGCAGTTCTTC.

In its sample, this clonotype was seen many times. The genes are TRBV7-2 and TRBJ2-3; TRBD2 matches 9 bases. V lost 5 bases and J lost 4; bases outside the gene matches: 13. This CDR3 comprises 17 residues. Germline assignment: CDR1 SGHTA and CDR2 FQGNSA. CDR3 residues: CASSLLRGGALADTQYF. DNA for the CDR3: TGTGCCAGCAGCCTCCTACGCGGGGGGGCCTTGGCAGATACGCAGTATTTT.

At least ten counts were recorded for this clonotype. V usage is TRBV6-2 or TRBV6-3 and J usage is TRBJ1-5; the match to TRBD1 covers 7 bases. With 2 bases clipped from V and 6 bases from J, the junction kept 7 bases outside the gene matches. The CDR3 is made up of 15 amino acids. Germline V gene lookup returns CDR1 MNHEY and CDR2 SVGEGT. The CDR3 reads CASSYPQGVAQPQHF. CDR3 bases: TGTGCCAGCAGTTACCCCCAGGGGGTCGCTCAGCCCCAGCATTTT.

There are many counts of this clonotype. The chain recombines TRBV6-1 with TRBJ2-2; D not resolved. The CDR3 runs 13 residues. From germline, CDR1 is MNHNS and CDR2 SASEGT. Between the trimmed V and J ends, which lost 6 bases and 4 bases, there was a span of 9 bases. The DNA of the CDR3 is TGTGCCAGCAGGAAGAGTTTCACCGGGGAGCTGTTTTTT. This sequence encodes CASRKSFTGELFF.

The chain links TRBV29-1 to TRBJ2-3; 13 positions agree with TRBD2. This CDR3 contains 17 residues. The germline V gene encodes CDR1 SQVTM and CDR2 ANQGSEA. The junction had 10 bases not matched to a gene; V was cut back by 6 bases and J by 1 base. The CDR3 coding sequence is TGCAGCGTCCGAGGGGGACTAGCGGGGAGTCGCACAGATACGCAGTATTTT. It encodes CSVRGGLAGSRTDTQYF.

This clonotype was counted between two and nine times. The chain combines TRBV5-5 with TRBJ1-5; the D is unclear. V was trimmed by 4 bases and J by 6 bases, leaving 14 bases between them. The CDR3 is made up of 14 amino acids. From germline, CDR1 is SGHKS and CDR2 YYEKEE (reference sequence). The CDR3 DNA sequence: TGTGCCAGCAGCCCCGCCGAGAGGGCTCAGCCCCAGCATTTT. Its translation is CASSPAERAQPQHF.

Ten or more counts support this clonotype. Here the CDR3 reads CASKKLNEQFF. The CDR3 DNA is TGTGCCAGCAAAAAACTGAATGAGCAGTTCTTC. The rearrangement links TRBV12-3 or TRBV12-4 to TRBJ2-1, with D uncertain. Trimming removed 7 bases from V and 7 bases from J, with 8 bases in between. There are 11 residues in the CDR3.

Concerning this clonotype: A much larger clone sits a single nucleotide away, making a read error possible. The V call is TRBV5-5, the J call TRBJ2-7, with D uncertain. Per germline, CDR1 SGHKS and CDR2 YYEKEE (reference sequence). The CDR3 contains 16 residues. The CDR3 is CASSLEPFTQTYEQYF. The CDR3 coding sequence is TGTGCCAGCAGTTTGGAACCCTTCACCCAGACCTACGAGCAGTACTTC.

At least ten counts were recorded for this clonotype. Its ends do not fully match the called genes, so a read error is possible. J is TRBJ2-7 and V is TRBV3-1; 16 positions match TRBD2. The CDR3 consists of 16 residues. The germline V gene encodes CDR1 LGHDT and CDR2 YNNKEL (reference sequence). The CDR3 loop reads CASSPPTVGLAGGPIF. DNA of the CDR3: TGTGCCAGCAGCCCCCCAACTGTGGGACTAGCGGGAGGGCCTATCTTC.

The table lists this clonotype with many counts. The CDR3 spells CASSKDLAKNIQYF. In nucleotides, the CDR3 is TGTGCCAGCAGTAAAGACCTAGCCAAAAACATTCAGTACTTC. The V and J genes are TRBV27 and TRBJ2-4, with D unclear. Germline V lookup: CDR1 MNHEY, CDR2 SMNVEV (reference sequence). The CDR3 contains 14 residues. Trimming removed 5 bases from V and 0 bases from J, with 8 bases in between.

This sequence joins TRBV19 and TRBJ1-5, with 10 bases matching TRBD1. The germline V gene encodes CDR1 LNHDA and CDR2 SQIVND (reference sequence). The CDR3 is 13 amino acids. Losses at the gene ends were 5 bases for V and 5 bases for J; bases not matched to a gene: 0. CDR3 sequence: CASSGQGDQPQHF. The DNA for the CDR3 is TGTGCCAGTAGTGGACAGGGGGATCAGCCCCAGCATTTT.

This rearrangement joins TRBV7-2 to TRBJ2-1; the match to TRBD2 covers 7 bases. Germline-derived CDR1 and CDR2 are SGHTA and FQGNSA. V shed 4 bases, J shed 7 bases, and the junction held 7 bases outside the gene matches. The CDR3 is 14 amino acids. Here the CDR3 reads CASSSGPGGNEQFF. DNA for the CDR3: TGTGCCAGCAGCTCCGGTCCGGGGGGTAATGAGCAGTTCTTC.

The chain recombines TRBV5-1 with TRBJ2-7, with a tentative D call TRBD1 (6 bases). The ends were cut back, 1 base at V and 4 bases at J, with 12 bases in the middle. The CDR3 runs 14 residues. CDR1 SGHRS and CDR2 YFSETQ come from the germline V gene. Here the CDR3 reads CASSLRDTVYEQYF. CDR3 DNA: TGCGCCAGCAGCTTGCGGGACACAGTTTACGAGCAGTACTTC. Filled out from reference TRBV5-1 and TRBJ2-7, the complete variable domain reads KAGVTQTPRYLIKTRGQQVTLSCSPISGHRSVSWYQQTPGQGLQFLFEYFSETQRNKGNFPGRFSGRQFSNSRSEMNVSTLELGDSALYLCASSLRDTVYEQYFGPGTRLTVT.

This chain joins TRBV2 and TRBJ1-1, with a weak D call TRBD1 (5 bases). CDR3 length: 13 residues. V gave up 7 bases and J gave up 3 bases, with 12 bases separating them. Per germline, CDR1 SNHLY and CDR2 FYNNEI. CDR3 residues: CASKDTVDTEAFF. In DNA, the CDR3 is TGTGCCAGCAAGGACACCGTGGACACTGAAGCTTTCTTT.